This T cell receptor (beta chain) appears in the sequencing data of a study of shared clonotypes between healthy human individuals. Across several immunoSEQ plates, the genomic DNA of each subset was split evenly. Repertoires were generated with immunoSEQ multiplex PCR, while TCRdb's copy carries only in-frame clones and drops some. Among about 1 million clones listed, under 80% were seen once. This clone showed up just a few times. Antigen unknown. Germline V lookup: CDR1 LGHNA, CDR2 YSLEER. V shed 1 base and J 7 bases; nucleotides not matched to a gene: 3. This CDR3 region has 13 residues. From CD4+ cells came CD45RA+ naive and CD45RA-negative memory subsets. Study-wide points: Clonotypes shared by all four donors outscored non-shared clonotypes in generation probability.

The sample consisted of memory CD4+ T cells sorted from blood. Subset defined: CD45RA-negative fraction. The clonotype originates from a man aged 18 to 35 in good health. The genes are TRBV4-3 and TRBJ2-7; 8 nucleotides agree with TRBD1. Here the CDR3 reads CASSQARQGEQYF. The CDR3 bases are TGCGCCAGCAGCCAAGCCAGACAGGGGGAGCAGTACTTC.